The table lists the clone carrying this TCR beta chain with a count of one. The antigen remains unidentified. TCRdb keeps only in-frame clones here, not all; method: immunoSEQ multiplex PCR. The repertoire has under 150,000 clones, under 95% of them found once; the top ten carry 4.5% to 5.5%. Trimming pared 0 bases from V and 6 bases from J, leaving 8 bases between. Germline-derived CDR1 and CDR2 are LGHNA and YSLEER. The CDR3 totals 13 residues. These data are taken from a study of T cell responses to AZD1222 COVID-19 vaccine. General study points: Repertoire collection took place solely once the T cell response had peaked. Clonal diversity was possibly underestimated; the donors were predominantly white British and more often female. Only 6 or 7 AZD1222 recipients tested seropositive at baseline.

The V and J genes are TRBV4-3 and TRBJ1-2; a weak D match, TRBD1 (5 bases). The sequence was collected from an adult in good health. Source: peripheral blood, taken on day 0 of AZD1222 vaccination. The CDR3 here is CASSQERGHGYTF. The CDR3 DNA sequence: TGCGCCAGCAGCCAAGAAAGGGGACATGGCTACACCTTC.